These 20 T cell receptor beta chains share one sample of origin, sequenced in a study of CD8 T cells in ankylosing spondylitis. Study results and caveats: There was a TCR beta motif, made of several highly homologous variants, that appeared characteristic of ankylosing spondylitis blood.

TCRdb re-derived calls from the 5' RACE reads in MiXCR, one entry per CDR3 protein. The table shows about 540,000 distinct CDR3 sequences, with 9.5% to 15% occurring only once. Their specific antigens are unknown. Specimen: blood, either unsorted or a sorted T cell fraction (not recorded which). Source of these receptors: a male donor with ankylosing spondylitis.

The chain uses TRBV7-2 and TRBJ2-7, with a weak D call TRBD2 (6 bases). Germline CDR1 reads SGHTA; CDR2 reads FQGNSA. CDR3 length: 14 amino acids. Between the trimmed V and J ends, which lost 1 base and 1 base, there was a span of 8 bases. The CDR3 DNA follows: TGTGCCAGCAGCTTAGGGCGGGGTTCCTACGAGCAGTACGTC. Encoded protein: CASSLGRGSYEQYV.

The V call is TRBV5-1, the J call TRBJ2-1; 9 nucleotides match TRBD1. The ends lost 2 bases at V and 5 bases at J; junction bases unmatched: 2. The CDR3 length is 14 residues. Germline CDR1 SGHRS, CDR2 YFSETQ. DNA for the CDR3: TGCGCCAGCAGCTTAGGACAGGGGAACAATGAGCAGTTCTTC. This sequence encodes CASSLGQGNNEQFF.

This clonotype turned up a few times. DNA of the CDR3: TGTGCGGGGAGCTCCTATAATTCACCCCTCCACTTT. Residues: CAGSSYNSPLHF. The genes are TRBV7-2 and TRBJ1-6; no reliable D call. The germline V gene has CDR1 SGHTA and CDR2 FQGNSA. The CDR3 is 12 amino acids.

This clonotype has ten or more counts. The chain joins TRBV7-8 to TRBJ2-1; 7 bases are a match to TRBD2. The J segment lost 8 bases and the V segment lost 8 bases, leaving 15 bases of the junction unmatched. Germline V gives CDR1 SGHVS, CDR2 FQNEAQ. CDR3 size: 15 residues. The CDR3: CASHAGEGSRDEQFF. CDR3 DNA: TGTGCCAGCCACGCGGGAGAGGGGTCGAGGGATGAGCAGTTCTTC.

This clonotype came up many times. V usage is TRBV20-1 and J usage is TRBJ2-1; 12 positions agree with TRBD2. Germline CDR1 and CDR2: DFQATT and SNEGSKA (reference sequence). Trimming at V came to 3 bases and at J to 0 bases, leaving 6 bases not matched to a gene. The CDR3 is made up of 17 amino acids. Here the CDR3 reads CSARTSGGTSSYNEQFF. DNA for the CDR3: TGCAGTGCTAGGACTAGCGGGGGCACGAGCTCCTACAATGAGCAGTTCTTC.

This clonotype was counted a few times. V usage is TRBV25-1 and J usage is TRBJ2-1; D is uncertain. Germline-derived CDR1 and CDR2 are MGHDK and SYGVNS. V shed 8 bases and J shed 8 bases, with 13 bases lying between them. This CDR3 spans 12 amino acids. The CDR3 protein is CASLLRTYEQFF. In DNA, the CDR3 is TGTGCCAGCCTGTTGCGGACCTATGAGCAGTTCTTC.

V usage is TRBV29-1 and J usage is TRBJ1-1; 7 bases map to TRBD1. This CDR3 comprises 12 residues. Germline loops: CDR1 SQVTM, CDR2 ANQGSEA. V lost 3 bases to trimming and J lost 6 bases; unmatched junction nucleotides: 4. CDR3 nucleotide sequence: TGCAGCGTTGAGACAGGGAGACCTGAAGCTTTCTTT. Encoded protein: CSVETGRPEAFF.

This clonotype has a handful of counts. The chain employs TRBV14 and TRBJ2-5; D ambiguous. V lost 1 base to trimming and J lost 2 bases, with 8 bases between them. The CDR3 has 14 amino acids. Germline values: CDR1 SGHDN, CDR2 FVKESK. The CDR3 spells CASSQVDWQETQYF. In nucleotides, the CDR3 is TGTGCCAGCAGCCAAGTTGACTGGCAAGAGACCCAGTACTTC.

The rearrangement links TRBV7-2 to TRBJ2-1; D ambiguous. Germline V gives CDR1 SGHTA, CDR2 FQGNSA. The CDR3 length is 14 residues. The V and J ends lost 2 bases and 3 bases respectively, with 8 bases between them. The CDR3 nucleotides are TGTGCCAGCAGCTTATCCAAGAGCTACAATGAGCAGTTCTTC. This sequence encodes CASSLSKSYNEQFF.

There are a few counts of this clonotype. The chain recombines TRBV27 with TRBJ2-1, with 11 bases identical to TRBD1. CDR1 and CDR2 (germline): MNHEY, SMNVEV (reference sequence). V was pared by 4 bases and J by 12 bases, with 11 bases of the junction left unmatched. There are 15 residues in the CDR3. CDR3 protein: CASSSPGTGGVRQFF. In DNA form, the CDR3 reads TGTGCCAGCAGTTCTCCCGGGACAGGGGGTGTAAGGCAGTTCTTC.

This clonotype was detected only a few times. The rearrangement joins TRBV7-9 to TRBJ2-7; perhaps D is TRBD1 or TRBD2 (6 bases each). Between the trimmed V and J ends, which lost 5 bases and 7 bases, there was a span of 15 bases. Germline V gene data show CDR1 as SEHNR and CDR2 as FQNEAQ (reference sequence). The CDR3 is made up of 13 amino acids. CDR3 amino acids: CASSPPGAEEQYF. The CDR3 DNA sequence: TGTGCCAGCAGCCCGCCGGGGGCTGAGGAGCAGTACTTC.

Many counts were recorded for this clonotype. This chain joins TRBV5-1 and TRBJ2-7; D remains ambiguous. The V gene lost 0 bases and the J gene lost 4 bases, with 11 bases spanning the gap. This CDR3 comprises 14 residues. Germline lookup yields CDR1 SGHRS and CDR2 YFSETQ. The chain's CDR3 is CASSLAVRNYEQYF. CDR3 DNA: TGCGCCAGCAGCTTGGCCGTACGGAATTACGAGCAGTACTTC.

A few counts support this clonotype. The chain combines TRBV3-1 with TRBJ2-7, with D unclear. V was cut by 4 bases and J by 6 bases, with 13 bases left in between. CDR3 length: 13 residues. Germline loops: CDR1 LGHDT, CDR2 YNNKEL (reference sequence). The CDR3 bases are TGTGCCAGCAGCCTTAATCCTGACGGCGAGCAGTACGTC. The encoded protein is CASSLNPDGEQYV.

The V and J genes are TRBV2 and TRBJ2-3; possibly TRBD1 for D (5 bases). The V and J ends lost 1 base and 9 bases respectively, with 8 bases between them. Germline CDR1 SNHLY, CDR2 FYNNEI. The CDR3 has 12 amino acids. The CDR3 is CASSEVSGTQYF. The CDR3 nucleotides are TGTGCCAGCAGTGAAGTGTCAGGGACGCAGTATTTT.

This clonotype was counted ten times or more. The chain has TRBV24-1 and TRBJ2-1, with 10 bases lining up with TRBD2. The CDR3 runs 16 residues. Germline CDR1 reads KGHDR; CDR2 reads SFDVKD. The V gene end was trimmed by 4 bases and the J gene end by 7 bases; junction bases not matched to a gene: 9. Here the CDR3 DNA reads TGTGCCACCAGTGACAGCGGGAGGGCAGTATTTAATGAGCAGTTCTTC. It translates to CATSDSGRAVFNEQFF.

This clonotype occurred a few times. The chain couples TRBV12-3 or TRBV12-4 to TRBJ2-5; D remains unclear. V dropped 6 bases and J dropped 4 bases, with 12 bases sitting between them. The CDR3 consists of 13 residues. DNA of the CDR3: TGTGCCAGCAGCCGAAACCCGGGAGAGACCCAGTACTTC. Protein: CASSRNPGETQYF.

There are a few counts of this clonotype. The genes are TRBV20-1 and TRBJ2-1; D unresolved. Germline CDR1 and CDR2: DFQATT and SNEGSKA (reference sequence). CDR3 length: 15 amino acids. V lost 5 bases and J lost 0, with 14 bases in between. The CDR3 spells CSARFRGASYNEQFF. Written as DNA, the CDR3 is TGCAGTGCTCGTTTCAGAGGCGCCTCCTACAATGAGCAGTTCTTC.

This clonotype was seen ten or more times. The V and J genes are TRBV4-1 and TRBJ2-3, with D hard to call. The germline gives CDR1 MGHRA, CDR2 YSYEKL. Trimming cost V 0 bases and J 8 bases, with 12 bases left between them. The CDR3 contains 14 residues. The CDR3 sequence: CASSQESASSTQYF. DNA of the CDR3: TGCGCCAGCAGCCAAGAATCGGCTAGTTCTACGCAGTATTTT.

The chain carries TRBV6-2 or TRBV6-3 and TRBJ1-5, with D unclear. V shed 2 bases and J shed 4 bases, with 9 bases lying between them. The length of the CDR3 is 14 residues. Per germline, CDR1 MNHEY and CDR2 SVGEGT. The CDR3 bases are TGTGCCAGCAGTTACATGGACTGGAATCAGCCCCAGCATTTT. Its translation is CASSYMDWNQPQHF.

This clonotype has only a few counts. V and J are TRBV7-2 and TRBJ2-1; 10 positions match TRBD2. V was pared by 1 base and J by 7 bases, with 7 bases of the junction left unmatched. The CDR3 spans 16 residues. The V gene's germline CDR1 is SGHTA and CDR2 FQGNSA. The CDR3 coding sequence is TGTGCCAGCAGCTTAGTCCCCAGCGGGAGGGGGAATGAGCAGTTCTTC. It translates to CASSLVPSGRGNEQFF.